This TCR beta chain was identified during a study of tumor-infiltrating lymphocytes in primary liver carcinoma. Study-wide background: Staging of the tumors gave T1-T3 N0M0, with widths of about 4 to 10 cm. Sequenced samples came back with roughly 3.5 to 7.5 million productive TCRbeta reads, and the counts looked alike across tissue types. Regarding the study as a whole: The study found a significantly higher top-250-clone fraction in tumors than in blood (p = 0.039). Tumor region pairs showed greater overlap than either tumor-adjacent or tumor-blood pairs did.

Synthesis of TCR beta cDNA was carried out from 500 ng total RNA with a constant-region primer. Three nested multiplex PCR rounds, a slightly modified ARM-PCR, produced the libraries for TCR beta. It was with TRBV1-TRBV30 forward primers and a C-beta reverse primer that the first two PCR rounds were run, at approximately 10 cycles each. One entry per CDR3 protein results from TCRdb running MiXCR on the multiplex PCR reads. The top ten clones hold 72% of a sample with around 170,000 distinct CDR3 sequences, about 60% of them seen once. Germline CDR1 MNHEY, CDR2 SVGAGI. The CDR3 totals 16 residues. Comments on this clonotype: Its target is unknown. One end of the junction fails to match germline, which may point to a read error.

Germline DNA was extracted too, while blood RNA derived from unsorted whole blood. Sequenced sample: peripheral blood. The TCR comes from a man aged 35 to 55 with primary liver carcinoma and hepatitis B virus infection. This chain connects TRBV6-5 to TRBJ2-2; 15 nucleotides line up with TRBD2. CDR3 sequence: CASGLAGGENTGELFF. The DNA for the CDR3 is TGTGCCAGCGGACTAGCGGGAGGGGAGAACACCGGAGAGCTGTTTTTT.